This T cell receptor beta chain was obtained from a study of blood T cell repertoires in COVID-19. At the level of the study: Samples of COVID-19 (acute and convalescent) were obtained from the United States, Italy and Spain. The cDNA or gDNA used as material had been derived from T cells, B-cell-depleted T cells, or PBMCs.

V lost 5 bases, J lost 0 bases, and 14 bases lay in between. The length of the CDR3 is 16 residues. Germline V gives CDR1 MGHDK, CDR2 SYGVNS. Original data processing: Amplification of reference gene primers provided the estimated nucleated cell counts. The assay was immunoSEQ multiplex PCR, and TCRdb's table has in-frame clones only and misses some. The V and J calls and clone size come from that table; D and trimming were worked out from the DNA. The table has roughly 100,000 clones, roughly 80% seen once. This clonotype was sampled from a woman aged 65 to 85 with acute or convalescent COVID-19. This rearrangement joins TRBV25-1 to TRBJ1-3, with D uncertain. Sequenced: peripheral blood. The CDR3: CASSPAGHLSGNTIYF. DNA of the CDR3: TGTGCCAGCAGTCCTGCGGGCCACCTCTCTGGAAACACCATATATTTT. Supplemented by reference TRBV25-1 and TRBJ1-3, the full variable domain reads EADIYQTPRYLVIGTGKKITLECSQTMGHDKMYWYQQDPGMELHLIHYSYGVNSTEKGDLSSESTVSRIRTEHFPLTLESARPSHTSQYLCASSPAGHLSGNTIYFGEGSWLTVV.